Following are 32 T cell receptor beta chains from one sample sequenced in a study of T-cell memory formation after mild COVID-19. TCRdb reprocessed the 5' RACE reads with MiXCR, giving one entry per CDR3 protein. The table records roughly 130,000 distinct CDR3 sequences, about 5.9% of them present only once. The sequencing input was PBMCs or a T cell subset sorted from them (not recorded which). These TCRs come from an adult woman who had mild COVID-19 (a few samples of this study predate the infection). Cell type and time point are not known.

As for this clonotype: Compared with germline, one end of the junction differs, possibly owing to a read error. V is TRBV4-1 and J is TRBJ2-5; 7 bases agree with TRBD2. Germline CDR1 reads MGHRA; CDR2 reads YSYEKL. The CDR3 runs 14 residues. The CDR3 is CAISQSGGQETQYF. The CDR3 nucleotides read TGCGCCATCAGCCAATCGGGGGGCCAAGAGACCCAGTACTTC.

This chain joins TRBV6-5 and TRBJ1-3; D might be TRBD1 (5 bases). CDR1 is MNHEY and CDR2 is SVGAGI in the germline V gene. This CDR3 comprises 16 residues. The V end was cut by 0 bases, the J end by 7 bases, with 16 bases between. CDR3 sequence (DNA): TGTGCCAGCAGTTACTCCGACAGTCTTGTAGGGAACACCATATATTTT. Translation gives CASSYSDSLVGNTIYF.

This clonotype was seen more than once but under ten times. The rearrangement links TRBV10-3 to TRBJ2-7; no firm D call. The CDR3 totals 12 residues. Germline V CDR1 and CDR2: ENHRY, SYGVKD. V lost 5 bases and J 0 bases, leaving 5 bases between the germline ends. CDR3 residues: CAISSFSYEQYF. The CDR3 DNA follows: TGTGCCATCAGTAGTTTCTCCTACGAGCAGTACTTC.

This clonotype showed up just a few times. V gene TRBV5-1 combines with J gene TRBJ1-1; D is unresolved. The CDR3 contains 12 residues. The V end lost 4 bases, the J end lost 4 bases, and 8 bases lay between the germline ends. From germline, CDR1 is SGHRS and CDR2 YFSETQ. CDR3 DNA sequence: TGCGCCAGCAGCCAGAGCCCCACTGAAGCTTTCTTT. It specifies CASSQSPTEAFF.

This rearrangement joins TRBV30 to TRBJ2-5, with a weak D call TRBD1 (5 bases). Trimming removed 3 bases at V and 1 base at J, with 18 bases between. The CDR3 sequence is 16 residues long. From germline, CDR1 is GTSNPN and CDR2 SVGIG (reference sequence). The CDR3 reads CAWRYGASWVQETQYF. In nucleotides, the CDR3 is TGTGCCTGGAGGTATGGGGCGAGCTGGGTCCAAGAGACCCAGTACTTC. Looking up the rest from reference TRBV30 and TRBJ2-5 gives the full variable domain: SQTIHQWPATLVQPVGSPLSLECTVEGTSNPNLYWYRQAAGRGLQLLFYSVGIGQISSEVPQNLSASRPQDRQFILSSKKLLLSDSGFYLCAWRYGASWVQETQYFGPGTRLLVL.

This clonotype occurred a few times. This sequence joins TRBV5-6 and TRBJ1-5; 10 bases agree with TRBD1. V shed 2 bases and J 3 bases; nucleotides not matched to a gene: 11. The germline V gene encodes CDR1 SGHDT and CDR2 YYEEEE. There are 18 residues in the CDR3. The CDR3 DNA reads TGTGCCAGCAGCTTAAGTTTGGGGACAGGGGCTGCCAATCAGCCCCAGCATTTT. Translated: CASSLSLGTGAANQPQHF.

This chain joins TRBV30 and TRBJ1-6; 9 bases line up with TRBD1. This CDR3 has 14 residues. The junction had 7 bases not matched to a gene; V was cut back by 4 bases and J by 9 bases. Germline V CDR1 and CDR2: GTSNPN, SVGIG (reference sequence). The CDR3 spells CAWTLGQGGSPLHF. For the CDR3, the DNA is TGTGCCTGGACCCTGGGACAGGGAGGTTCACCCCTCCACTTT.

This clonotype has a count of ten or more. The J gene is TRBJ2-7, the V gene TRBV27; the match to TRBD2 covers 11 bases. The ends lost 6 bases at V and 2 bases at J; junction bases unmatched: 6. The germline V gene encodes CDR1 MNHEY and CDR2 SMNVEV (reference sequence). The CDR3 is made up of 15 amino acids. CDR3 residues: CASSMGLAEAYEQYF. The CDR3 DNA follows: TGTGCCAGCAGCATGGGACTAGCGGAAGCCTACGAGCAGTACTTC.

In this sample, this clonotype turned up a few times. The chain couples TRBV2 to TRBJ2-2; no clear D gene. Germline lookup yields CDR1 SNHLY and CDR2 FYNNEI. The CDR3 runs to 15 residues. V lost 7 bases and J 0 bases, leaving 12 bases between the germline ends. CDR3 sequence: CASKAAVANTGELFF. CDR3 in DNA: TGTGCCAGCAAGGCGGCAGTCGCGAACACCGGGGAGCTGTTTTTT.

This clonotype was seen a handful of times. The chain joins TRBV5-1 to TRBJ2-7; 8 bases are shared with TRBD1. The CDR3 loop spans 15 amino acids. The junction had 7 bases not matched to a gene; V was cut back by 0 bases and J by 5 bases. From germline, CDR1 is SGHRS and CDR2 YFSETQ. The CDR3 nucleotides read TGCGCCAGCAGCTTGGGGAGACAGGGGTTCCACGAGCAGTACTTC. This codes for CASSLGRQGFHEQYF.

This clonotype has only a few counts. This chain connects TRBV18 to TRBJ2-3; 15 bases are shared with TRBD2. Germline loops: CDR1 KGHSH, CDR2 LQKENI. CDR3 length equals 18 residues. V gave up 0 bases and J gave up 4 bases; unmatched junction bases: 5. The CDR3 spells CASSPPGLAGGPPDTQYF. CDR3 bases: TGTGCCAGCTCACCACCTGGACTAGCGGGAGGGCCGCCAGATACGCAGTATTTT.

V is TRBV27 and J is TRBJ1-1; D is unresolved. The CDR3 loop spans 16 amino acids. In germline, CDR1 is MNHEY, CDR2 SMNVEV (reference sequence). V was shortened by 4 bases and J by 0 bases, with 15 bases between the two germline ends. The CDR3 DNA reads TGTGCCAGCAGTTCGAGCCCTTACTCCATGAACACTGAAGCTTTCTTT. Protein product: CASSSSPYSMNTEAFF.

The V call is TRBV29-1, the J call TRBJ2-1, with a weak D call TRBD2 (5 bases). Per germline, CDR1 SQVTM and CDR2 ANQGSEA. Trimming cost V 4 bases and J 4 bases, with 14 bases left between them. This CDR3 spans 14 amino acids. Here the CDR3 reads CSVVRGLAYNEQFF. As DNA, the CDR3 is TGCAGCGTTGTGCGAGGACTGGCTTACAATGAGCAGTTCTTC.

Ten or more counts support this clonotype. The gene calls are TRBV7-8 and TRBJ2-7, with D perhaps matching TRBD1 (6 bases). From germline, CDR1 is SGHVS and CDR2 FQNEAQ. The CDR3 spans 13 residues. Trimming took off 2 bases at V and 4 bases at J, with 9 bases between the two ends. The CDR3 bases are TGTGCCAGCAGCTTACACAGGGAATACGAGCAGTACTTC. Translating gives CASSLHREYEQYF. The complete variable domain, with remaining parts taken from reference TRBV7-8 and TRBJ2-7, reads GAGVSQSPRYKVAKRGQDVALRCDPISGHVSLFWYQQALGQGPEFLTYFQNEAQLDKSGLPSDRFFAERPEGSVSTLKIQRTQQEDSAVYLCASSLHREYEQYFGPGTRLTVT.

This clonotype was counted between two and nine times. V gene TRBV6-1 combines with J gene TRBJ1-2; TRBD1 matches at 8 bases. Losses at the gene ends were 0 bases for V and 4 bases for J; bases not matched to a gene: 4. In germline, CDR1 is MNHNS, CDR2 SASEGT. The CDR3 sequence is 15 residues long. Written as DNA, the CDR3 is TGTGCCAGCAGTGAAGCTGCCGGGACAGGCTATGGCTACACCTTC. Translating it yields CASSEAAGTGYGYTF.

J is TRBJ2-1 and V is TRBV7-3; 10 nucleotides match TRBD1. The CDR3 runs to 13 residues. Unmatched junction bases numbered 3, after V lost 4 bases and J lost 9 bases. In germline, CDR1 is SGHTA, CDR2 FQGTGA. CDR3 sequence reads: CASSYDRGREQFF. CDR3 coding DNA: TGTGCCAGCAGCTATGACAGGGGGCGTGAGCAGTTCTTC.

In this sample, this clonotype turned up a few times. The chain couples TRBV18 to TRBJ2-7; TRBD2 aligns across 11 bases. Trimming removed 4 bases from V and 2 bases from J; junction bases left unmatched: 4. This CDR3 is built from 15 residues. The V gene's germline CDR1 is KGHSH and CDR2 LQKENI. The CDR3 loop is CASSRDSGRAYEQYF. The CDR3 DNA reads as TGTGCCAGCTCACGCGATAGCGGGAGGGCCTACGAGCAGTACTTC.

The chain links TRBV29-1 to TRBJ2-5; unclear D gene. Germline V gene sequence: CDR1 SQVTM, CDR2 ANQGSEA. V lost 4 bases and J lost 1, with 13 bases in between. The CDR3 totals 14 residues. Here the CDR3 reads CSVVGRQTQETQYF. The CDR3 DNA reads as TGCAGCGTTGTCGGGCGGCAGACCCAAGAGACCCAGTACTTC.

This clonotype occurred many times. The chain couples TRBV20-1 to TRBJ2-3, with TRBD2 matching 10 bases. Germline CDR1 reads DFQATT; CDR2 reads SNEGSKA (reference sequence). The CDR3 spans 16 residues. V gave up 5 bases and J gave up 2 bases; unmatched junction bases: 10. The CDR3 sequence is CSAALLAGVHTDTQYF. The CDR3 nucleotides read TGCAGTGCTGCCCTTCTAGCGGGAGTGCACACAGATACGCAGTATTTT.

In its sample, this clonotype was seen many times. This chain uses TRBV3-1 with TRBJ1-1; 8 nucleotides line up with TRBD1. The CDR3 runs 16 residues. From germline, CDR1 is LGHDT and CDR2 YNNKEL (reference sequence). Trimming removed 0 bases from V and 7 bases from J; junction bases left unmatched: 10. The CDR3 loop reads CASSQETGTGLREAFF. Written as DNA, the CDR3 is TGTGCCAGCAGCCAAGAAACCGGGACAGGCCTTCGTGAAGCTTTCTTT.

This clonotype was picked up a small number of times. The chain links TRBV10-3 to TRBJ2-7; D possibly corresponds to TRBD2 (6 bases). V lost 4 bases and J lost 0, with 19 bases in between. The CDR3 loop spans 17 amino acids. CDR1 is ENHRY, CDR2 SYGVKD, per germline. CDR3 bases: TGTGCCATCAGTGCGAGCCAGGACTCAGCGGGCTCCTACGAGCAGTACTTC. It specifies CAISASQDSAGSYEQYF.

This clonotype was counted many times. V gene TRBV12-3 or TRBV12-4 combines with J gene TRBJ2-1; 8 positions agree with TRBD2. The length of the CDR3 is 15 residues. The ends lost 6 bases at V and 2 bases at J; junction bases unmatched: 6. CDR3 residues: CASRVSGVPYNEQFF. The CDR3 DNA sequence: TGTGCCAGCAGAGTTAGCGGGGTTCCCTACAATGAGCAGTTCTTC.

The chain carries TRBV7-2 and TRBJ2-1; D gene ambiguous. Per the germline V gene, CDR1 is SGHTA and CDR2 is FQGNSA. V lost 1 base and J 0 bases, leaving 16 bases between the germline ends. The CDR3 length is 18 residues. CDR3 coding DNA: TGTGCCAGCAGCTTAGTCATAATTAAGGGATTCTCCTACAATGAGCAGTTCTTC. Its translation is CASSLVIIKGFSYNEQFF.

The rearrangement joins TRBV11-2 to TRBJ2-1; 13 nucleotides match TRBD2. CDR3 length: 21 amino acids. V lost 0 bases to trimming and J lost 3 bases; unmatched junction nucleotides: 14. Germline CDR1 is SGHAT and CDR2 is FQNNGV. In DNA form, the CDR3 reads TGTGCCAGCAGCTTAGATCGGCGACTAGCGGGAGGATTAGGTTTCTACAATGAGCAGTTCTTC. Translated, it gives CASSLDRRLAGGLGFYNEQFF.

There are a few counts of this clonotype. The V gene is TRBV29-1, the J gene TRBJ2-2, with TRBD1 as a possible D gene (6 bases). This CDR3 has 11 amino acids. Looked up from germline, CDR1 is SQVTM and CDR2 is ANQGSEA. The germline V and J ends were trimmed by 7 bases and 3 bases, with 6 bases remaining between them. CDR3 in DNA: TGCAGCGCAGGGGACACCGGGGAGCTGTTTTTT. Translating gives CSAGDTGELFF.

There are many counts of this clonotype. In nucleotides, the CDR3 is TGTGCCAGCAGTCCAGGACAGGGGGCGGCTGAAAAACTGTTTTTT. As protein: CASSPGQGAAEKLFF. This chain joins TRBV12-3 or TRBV12-4 and TRBJ1-4; TRBD1 aligns across 11 bases. With 5 bases clipped from V and 7 bases from J, the junction kept 6 bases outside the gene matches. This CDR3 region has 15 residues.

This chain uses TRBV7-9 with TRBJ2-3; unclear D gene. CDR3 length equals 13 residues. Germline CDR1 SEHNR, CDR2 FQNEAQ (reference sequence). The V and J ends lost 0 bases and 9 bases respectively, with 10 bases between them. Here the CDR3 DNA reads TGTGCCAGCAGCTTAGCGGCAATCAGGACGCAGTATTTT. This sequence encodes CASSLAAIRTQYF.

The V and J genes are TRBV25-1 and TRBJ1-3, with 11 bases that match TRBD1. Germline CDR1 is MGHDK and CDR2 is SYGVNS. This CDR3 spans 16 amino acids. The ends lost 8 bases at V and 3 bases at J; junction bases unmatched: 9. CDR3 loop: CASGVGTGGSGNTIYF. As DNA, the CDR3 is TGTGCCAGCGGCGTCGGGACAGGGGGAAGTGGAAACACCATATATTTT. Variable domain in full (rest from reference TRBV25-1 and TRBJ1-3): EADIYQTPRYLVIGTGKKITLECSQTMGHDKMYWYQQDPGMELHLIHYSYGVNSTEKGDLSSESTVSRIRTEHFPLTLESARPSHTSQYLCASGVGTGGSGNTIYFGEGSWLTVV.

The chain combines TRBV24-1 with TRBJ2-2; D is unresolved. V was trimmed by 3 bases and J by 5 bases, leaving 6 bases between them. CDR3 size: 13 residues. Germline V gives CDR1 KGHDR, CDR2 SFDVKD. CDR3 sequence reads: CATSDQITGELFF. The CDR3 DNA reads TGTGCCACCAGTGATCAGATTACCGGGGAGCTGTTTTTT.

This clonotype was counted only a few times. The chain joins TRBV27 to TRBJ2-1; 9 bases match TRBD2. CDR3 length: 15 residues. The V gene's germline CDR1 is MNHEY and CDR2 SMNVEV (reference sequence). The V gene end was trimmed by 3 bases and the J gene end by 7 bases; junction bases not matched to a gene: 7. The CDR3 DNA reads as TGTGCCAGCAGTTTGGCGGGAGGGGCGACGAATGAGCAGTTCTTC. Amino acids: CASSLAGGATNEQFF.

Only a few counts were recorded for this clonotype. This chain uses TRBV6-5 with TRBJ2-1, with TRBD2 as a possible D gene (6 bases). CDR3 length: 19 amino acids. The V gene's germline CDR1 is MNHEY and CDR2 SVGAGI. V lost 2 bases and J 0 bases, leaving 20 bases between the germline ends. CDR3 region: CASSYKAPGGVISYNEQFF. CDR3 bases: TGTGCCAGCAGTTACAAGGCCCCCGGCGGGGTCATCTCCTACAATGAGCAGTTCTTC.

This clonotype was detected only a few times. V gene TRBV4-2 combines with J gene TRBJ1-2; a weak D match, TRBD1 (5 bases). The CDR3 totals 16 residues. Germline CDR1 is LGHNA and CDR2 is YNFKEQ. Trimming shortened V by 1 base and J by 4 bases, and 16 bases separated the two germline ends. CDR3 protein: CASSQVMGDPRYGYTF. The CDR3, as DNA: TGTGCCAGCAGCCAAGTGATGGGGGACCCTCGCTATGGCTACACCTTC.